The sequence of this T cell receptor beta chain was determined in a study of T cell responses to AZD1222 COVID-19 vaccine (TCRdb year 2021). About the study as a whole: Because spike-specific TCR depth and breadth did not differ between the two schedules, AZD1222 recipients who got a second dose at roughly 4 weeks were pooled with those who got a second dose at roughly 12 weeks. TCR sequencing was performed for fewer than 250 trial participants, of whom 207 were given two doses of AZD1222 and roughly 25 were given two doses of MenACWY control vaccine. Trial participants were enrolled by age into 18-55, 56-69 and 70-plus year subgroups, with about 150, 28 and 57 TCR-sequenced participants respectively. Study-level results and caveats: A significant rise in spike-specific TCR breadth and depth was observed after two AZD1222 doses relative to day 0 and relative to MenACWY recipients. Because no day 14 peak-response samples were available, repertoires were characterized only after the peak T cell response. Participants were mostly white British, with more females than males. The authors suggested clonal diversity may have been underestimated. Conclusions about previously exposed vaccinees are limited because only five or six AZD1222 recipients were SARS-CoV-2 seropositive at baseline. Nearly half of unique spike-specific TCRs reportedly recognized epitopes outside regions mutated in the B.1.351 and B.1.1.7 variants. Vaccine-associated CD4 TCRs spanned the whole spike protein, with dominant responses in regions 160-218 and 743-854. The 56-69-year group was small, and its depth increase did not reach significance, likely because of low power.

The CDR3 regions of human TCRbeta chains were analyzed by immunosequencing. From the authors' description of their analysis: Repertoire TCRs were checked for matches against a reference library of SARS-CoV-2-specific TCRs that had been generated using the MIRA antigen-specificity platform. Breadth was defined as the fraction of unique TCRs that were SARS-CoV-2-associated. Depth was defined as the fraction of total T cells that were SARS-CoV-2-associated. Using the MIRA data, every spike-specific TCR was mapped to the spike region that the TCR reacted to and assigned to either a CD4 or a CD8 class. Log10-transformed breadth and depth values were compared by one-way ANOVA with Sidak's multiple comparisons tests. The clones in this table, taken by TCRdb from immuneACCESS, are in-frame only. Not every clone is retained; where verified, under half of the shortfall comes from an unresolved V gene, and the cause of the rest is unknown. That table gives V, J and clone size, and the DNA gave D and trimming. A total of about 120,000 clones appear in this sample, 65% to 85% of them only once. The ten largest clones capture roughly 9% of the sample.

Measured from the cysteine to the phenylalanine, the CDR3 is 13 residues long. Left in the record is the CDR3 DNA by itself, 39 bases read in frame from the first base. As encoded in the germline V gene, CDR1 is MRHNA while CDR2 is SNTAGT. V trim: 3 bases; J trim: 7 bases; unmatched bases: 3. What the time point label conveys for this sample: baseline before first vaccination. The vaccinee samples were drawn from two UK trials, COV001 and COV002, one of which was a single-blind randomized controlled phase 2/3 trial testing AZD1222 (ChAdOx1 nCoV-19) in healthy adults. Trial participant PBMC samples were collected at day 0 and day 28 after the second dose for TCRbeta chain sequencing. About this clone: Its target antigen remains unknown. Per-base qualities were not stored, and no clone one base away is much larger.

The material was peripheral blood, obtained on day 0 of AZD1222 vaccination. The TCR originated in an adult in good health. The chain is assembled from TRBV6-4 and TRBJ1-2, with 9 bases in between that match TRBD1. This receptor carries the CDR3 CASSEQGALGYTF. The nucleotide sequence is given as TGTGCCAGCAGTGAACAGGGGGCGCTTGGCTACACCTTC.